Listed below are T cell receptor beta chains from one sample, sequenced in a study of blood T cell repertoires in COVID-19. Sequenced by immunoSEQ multiplex PCR; TCRdb stores in-frame clones only, minus some. The sample contains almost 250,000 clones, roughly 88% of which appear only once. The sequenced sample consisted of peripheral blood. The receptors were gathered from a woman older than 75 with COVID-19, enrolled during active disease. Each CDR3 is given with its conserved first and last residue. Fields, in order: V gene, J gene, D gene, clone size, CDR3 protein, CDR3 DNA. The D gene is left open where the match is weak. Clone size appears in some rows only: once, few, many, or a class for an expanded clone.

v_gene: TRBV5-1
j_gene: TRBJ1-6
d_gene: NA
abundance: NA
CDR3aa: CASSLRGPGGNSPLHF
CDR3nt: TGCGCCAGCAGCTTGCGGGGTCCAGGAGGGAATTCACCCCTCCACTTT

v_gene: TRBV19
j_gene: TRBJ1-3
d_gene: NA
abundance: NA
CDR3aa: CASYEGDPGNTIYF
CDR3nt: TGTGCCAGCTATGAGGGGGACCCTGGAAACACCATATATTTT

v_gene: TRBV5-1
j_gene: TRBJ2-7
d_gene: TRBD2
abundance: NA
CDR3aa: CASSLVAGGQSEQYF
CDR3nt: TGCGCCAGCAGCTTGGTAGCGGGGGGGCAAAGCGAGCAGTACTTC

v_gene: TRBV3-1/TRBV3-2
j_gene: TRBJ2-5
d_gene: NA
abundance: NA
CDR3aa: CASSQVSLQTQYF
CDR3nt: TGTGCCAGCAGCCAAGTGAGCCTACAGACCCAGTACTTC

v_gene: TRBV3-1/TRBV3-2
j_gene: TRBJ1-3
d_gene: NA
abundance: NA
CDR3aa: CASSGGRRRVSSGNTIYF
CDR3nt: TGTGCCAGCAGCGGAGGAAGGCGTCGGGTCAGCTCTGGAAACACCATATATTTT

v_gene: TRBV5-1
j_gene: TRBJ1-1
d_gene: NA
abundance: NA
CDR3aa: CASRGDISNTEAFF
CDR3nt: TGCGCCAGCAGGGGGGACATATCGAACACTGAAGCTTTCTTT

v_gene: TRBV2
j_gene: TRBJ1-6
d_gene: NA
abundance: few
CDR3aa: CASTLGVPNYNSPLHF
CDR3nt: TGTGCCAGCACTTTAGGGGTTCCCAACTATAATTCACCCCTCCACTTT

v_gene: TRBV12-3/TRBV12-4
j_gene: TRBJ1-2
d_gene: TRBD1
abundance: NA
CDR3aa: CASSRQGSYGYTF
CDR3nt: TGTGCCAGCAGTCGACAGGGGAGTTATGGCTACACCTTC

v_gene: TRBV6-5
j_gene: TRBJ2-5
d_gene: TRBD2
abundance: NA
CDR3aa: CASSYSGSGTETQYF
CDR3nt: TGTGCCAGCAGTTACTCGGGTAGCGGGACGGAGACCCAGTACTTC

v_gene: TRBV5-1
j_gene: TRBJ1-4
d_gene: TRBD1
abundance: NA
CDR3aa: CASSTGWTGEKLFF
CDR3nt: TGCGCCAGCAGCACTGGATGGACAGGCGAAAAACTGTTTTTT

v_gene: TRBV6-6
j_gene: TRBJ1-4
d_gene: NA
abundance: NA
CDR3aa: CASSGSLSTNEKLFF
CDR3nt: TGTGCCAGCAGTGGGAGCCTATCAACTAATGAAAAACTGTTTTTT

v_gene: TRBV6-4
j_gene: TRBJ1-1
d_gene: NA
abundance: NA
CDR3aa: CASRGAGDTEAFF
CDR3nt: TGTGCCAGCAGAGGCGCGGGGGACACTGAAGCTTTCTTT

v_gene: TRBV28
j_gene: TRBJ2-3
d_gene: TRBD1
abundance: NA
CDR3aa: CASSTPGTGFPDTQYF
CDR3nt: TGTGCCAGCAGTACCCCGGGGACAGGGTTTCCAGATACGCAGTATTTT

v_gene: TRBV2
j_gene: TRBJ1-2
d_gene: TRBD1
abundance: NA
CDR3aa: CASSGVWDRGSVGYTF
CDR3nt: TGTGCCAGCAGTGGCGTGTGGGACAGGGGATCTGTCGGCTACACCTTC

v_gene: TRBV6-5
j_gene: TRBJ1-2
d_gene: NA
abundance: once
CDR3aa: CASRSRVGYGYTF
CDR3nt: TGTGCCAGCAGGTCCAGGGTCGGCTATGGCTACACCTTC

v_gene: TRBV7-9
j_gene: TRBJ2-3
d_gene: TRBD2
abundance: NA
CDR3aa: CASSEGVSGEFTDTQYF
CDR3nt: TGTGCCAGCAGCGAGGGCGTAAGCGGGGAGTTCACAGATACGCAGTATTTT

v_gene: TRBV5-1
j_gene: TRBJ2-6
d_gene: TRBD1
abundance: once
CDR3aa: CASSATGSGANVLTF
CDR3nt: TGCGCCAGCAGCGCGACAGGGAGCGGGGCCAACGTCCTGACTTTC

v_gene: TRBV11-2
j_gene: TRBJ1-2
d_gene: NA
abundance: NA
CDR3aa: CASSVSNYGYTF
CDR3nt: TGTGCCAGCAGCGTCTCTAACTATGGCTACACCTTC

v_gene: TRBV5-1
j_gene: TRBJ1-3
d_gene: TRBD1
abundance: NA
CDR3aa: CASSLAVGTGPGNTIYF
CDR3nt: TGCGCCAGCAGCTTGGCCGTCGGGACAGGGCCCGGAAACACCATATATTTT

v_gene: TRBV28
j_gene: TRBJ1-4
d_gene: NA
abundance: NA
CDR3aa: CASSLGGVQTNEKLFF
CDR3nt: TGTGCCAGCAGTCTAGGAGGGGTTCAGACTAATGAAAAACTGTTTTTT

v_gene: TRBV6-5
j_gene: TRBJ1-2
d_gene: NA
abundance: NA
CDR3aa: CASKSGSQGNYGYTF
CDR3nt: TGTGCCAGCAAATCAGGTTCCCAGGGGAACTATGGCTACACCTTC

v_gene: TRBV10-3
j_gene: TRBJ1-2
d_gene: TRBD1
abundance: NA
CDR3aa: CAISESGTGGDGYTF
CDR3nt: TGTGCCATCAGTGAGTCAGGGACAGGGGGCGATGGCTACACCTTC

v_gene: TRBV29-1
j_gene: TRBJ1-1
d_gene: NA
abundance: NA
CDR3aa: CSASRSLDAEAFF
CDR3nt: TGCAGCGCCTCTCGGAGTCTAGACGCTGAAGCTTTCTTT

v_gene: TRBV18
j_gene: TRBJ2-3
d_gene: TRBD2
abundance: few
CDR3aa: CASSPTVRLAGTDTQYF
CDR3nt: TGTGCCAGCTCACCAACGGTTAGACTAGCTGGCACAGATACGCAGTATTTT

v_gene: TRBV10-3
j_gene: TRBJ2-7
d_gene: TRBD2
abundance: NA
CDR3aa: CALGEGRAYEQYF
CDR3nt: TGTGCACTCGGGGAGGGCAGGGCCTACGAGCAGTACTTC

v_gene: TRBV27
j_gene: TRBJ1-1
d_gene: NA
abundance: NA
CDR3aa: CASRDRVQSPAFF
CDR3nt: TGTGCCAGCAGAGACAGAGTCCAATCCCCAGCTTTCTTT

v_gene: TRBV28
j_gene: TRBJ2-3
d_gene: NA
abundance: NA
CDR3aa: CASTPSTDTQYF
CDR3nt: TGTGCCAGCACCCCCAGTACAGATACGCAGTATTTT

v_gene: TRBV2
j_gene: TRBJ1-6
d_gene: TRBD1
abundance: NA
CDR3aa: CASSESGQGNSPLHF
CDR3nt: TGTGCCAGCAGTGAATCGGGACAGGGAAATTCACCCCTCCACTTT

v_gene: TRBV7-6
j_gene: TRBJ1-4
d_gene: NA
abundance: few
CDR3aa: CASSLGSGVYEKLFF
CDR3nt: TGTGCCAGCAGCTTAGGCTCGGGGGTCTACGAAAAACTGTTTTTT

v_gene: TRBV5-1
j_gene: TRBJ2-7
d_gene: TRBD2
abundance: NA
CDR3aa: CASSPGGKSSYEQYF
CDR3nt: TGCGCCAGCAGCCCGGGGGGGAAGAGCTCCTACGAGCAGTACTTC

v_gene: TRBV5-4
j_gene: TRBJ1-1
d_gene: NA
abundance: NA
CDR3aa: CASSWGPTEAFF
CDR3nt: TGTGCCAGCAGCTGGGGCCCCACTGAAGCTTTCTTT

v_gene: TRBV7-9
j_gene: TRBJ2-3
d_gene: NA
abundance: NA
CDR3aa: CASSSLTYTDTQYF
CDR3nt: TGTGCCAGCAGCTCGCTGACTTACACAGATACGCAGTATTTT

v_gene: TRBV5-1
j_gene: TRBJ2-6
d_gene: NA
abundance: NA
CDR3aa: CASTEGTLGANVLTF
CDR3nt: TGCGCCAGCACGGAGGGGACTCTGGGAGCCAACGTCCTGACTTTC

v_gene: TRBV28
j_gene: TRBJ2-6
d_gene: NA
abundance: NA
CDR3aa: CASSFSAGANVLTF
CDR3nt: TGTGCCAGCAGTTTTTCAGCTGGGGCCAACGTCCTGACCTTC

v_gene: TRBV14
j_gene: TRBJ1-1
d_gene: NA
abundance: once
CDR3aa: CASSQEILRGEAFF
CDR3nt: TGTGCCAGCAGCCAAGAAATCCTCAGGGGTGAAGCTTTCTTT

v_gene: TRBV12-3/TRBV12-4
j_gene: TRBJ1-4
d_gene: NA
abundance: NA
CDR3aa: CASSLGGLGKLFF
CDR3nt: TGTGCCAGCAGTTTAGGAGGGTTGGGAAAACTGTTTTTT

v_gene: TRBV10-3
j_gene: TRBJ2-7
d_gene: TRBD1
abundance: NA
CDR3aa: CAIRGLGTGSSYEQYF
CDR3nt: TGTGCCATCAGGGGGTTGGGGACAGGGTCCTCCTACGAGCAGTACTTC

v_gene: TRBV30
j_gene: TRBJ1-5
d_gene: TRBD1
abundance: NA
CDR3aa: CACKFEDRGNQPQHF
CDR3nt: TGTGCCTGCAAATTCGAGGACAGGGGCAATCAGCCCCAGCATTTT

v_gene: TRBV4-1
j_gene: TRBJ1-3
d_gene: TRBD1
abundance: NA
CDR3aa: CASSQNGQGGNTIYF
CDR3nt: TGCGCCAGCAGCCAAAACGGACAGGGGGGAAACACCATATATTTT

v_gene: TRBV7-2
j_gene: TRBJ1-2
d_gene: NA
abundance: NA
CDR3aa: CASSPDSVLNYGYTF
CDR3nt: TGTGCCAGCAGCCCCGACAGTGTTCTTAACTATGGCTACACCTTC

v_gene: TRBV19
j_gene: TRBJ2-7
d_gene: TRBD1
abundance: NA
CDR3aa: CASTPGQGLGEQYF
CDR3nt: TGTGCCAGTACCCCGGGACAGGGGCTGGGGGAGCAGTACTTC

v_gene: TRBV18
j_gene: TRBJ1-3
d_gene: NA
abundance: NA
CDR3aa: CASSLMELSGNTIYF
CDR3nt: TGTGCCAGCTCACTTATGGAGCTGAGTGGAAACACCATATATTTT

v_gene: TRBV7-6
j_gene: TRBJ2-1
d_gene: NA
abundance: NA
CDR3aa: CASSLGPGDYNEQFF
CDR3nt: TGTGCCAGCAGCTTAGGGCCGGGGGACTACAATGAGCAGTTCTTC

v_gene: TRBV7-9
j_gene: TRBJ1-2
d_gene: NA
abundance: NA
CDR3aa: CASSSVNYGYTF
CDR3nt: TGTGCCAGCAGCTCCGTCAACTATGGCTACACCTTC

v_gene: TRBV30
j_gene: TRBJ2-5
d_gene: NA
abundance: NA
CDR3aa: CAWSVIDRETQYF
CDR3nt: TGTGCCTGGAGTGTCATTGACAGAGAGACCCAGTACTTC

v_gene: TRBV11-1
j_gene: TRBJ2-1
d_gene: TRBD1
abundance: NA
CDR3aa: CASSLGQGARNEQFF
CDR3nt: TGTGCCAGCAGCCTTGGACAGGGGGCTCGCAATGAGCAGTTCTTC

v_gene: TRBV5-1
j_gene: TRBJ1-1
d_gene: NA
abundance: NA
CDR3aa: CASKSGRHTEAFF
CDR3nt: TGCGCCAGCAAGTCCGGCAGGCACACTGAAGCTTTCTTT

v_gene: TRBV7-2
j_gene: TRBJ2-5
d_gene: NA
abundance: NA
CDR3aa: CASSFQYQETQYF
CDR3nt: TGTGCCAGCAGCTTTCAGTACCAAGAGACCCAGTACTTC

v_gene: TRBV19
j_gene: TRBJ1-2
d_gene: NA
abundance: NA
CDR3aa: CASSAPRQGNYGYTF
CDR3nt: TGTGCCAGTAGTGCCCCGAGGCAGGGGAACTATGGCTACACCTTC

v_gene: TRBV6-5
j_gene: TRBJ2-2
d_gene: NA
abundance: NA
CDR3aa: CATADRGTGELFF
CDR3nt: TGTGCCACCGCGGACAGAGGGACCGGGGAGCTGTTTTTT

v_gene: TRBV11-2
j_gene: TRBJ1-6
d_gene: TRBD1
abundance: NA
CDR3aa: CASSLPGGGRSPLHF
CDR3nt: TGTGCCAGCAGCTTACCAGGGGGCGGGCGGTCACCCCTCCACTTT